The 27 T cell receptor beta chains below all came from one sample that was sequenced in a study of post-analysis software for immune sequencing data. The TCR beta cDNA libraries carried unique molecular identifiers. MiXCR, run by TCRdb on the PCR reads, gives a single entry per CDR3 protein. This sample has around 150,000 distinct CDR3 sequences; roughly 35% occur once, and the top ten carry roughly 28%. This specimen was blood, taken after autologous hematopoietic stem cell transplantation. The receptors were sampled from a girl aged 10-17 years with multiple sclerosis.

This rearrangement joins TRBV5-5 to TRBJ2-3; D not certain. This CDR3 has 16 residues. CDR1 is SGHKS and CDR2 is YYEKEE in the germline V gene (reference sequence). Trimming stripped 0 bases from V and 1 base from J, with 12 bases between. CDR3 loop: CASSLVVAPGTDTQYF. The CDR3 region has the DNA TGTGCCAGCAGCTTGGTGGTAGCTCCGGGCACAGATACGCAGTATTTT.

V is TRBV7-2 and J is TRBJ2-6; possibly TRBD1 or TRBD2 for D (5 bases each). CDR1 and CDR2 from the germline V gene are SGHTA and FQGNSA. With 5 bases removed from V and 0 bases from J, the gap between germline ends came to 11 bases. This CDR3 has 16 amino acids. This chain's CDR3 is CASSRDRFSGANVLTF. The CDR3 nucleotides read TGTGCCAGCAGCCGGGACCGGTTCTCTGGGGCCAACGTCCTGACTTTC.

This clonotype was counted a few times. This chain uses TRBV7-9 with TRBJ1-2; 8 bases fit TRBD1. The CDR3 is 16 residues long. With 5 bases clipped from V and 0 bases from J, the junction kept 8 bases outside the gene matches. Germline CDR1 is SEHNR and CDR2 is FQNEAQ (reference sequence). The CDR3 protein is CASSPWTGPTNYGYTF. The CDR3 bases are TGTGCCAGCAGCCCTTGGACAGGGCCCACTAACTATGGCTACACCTTC.

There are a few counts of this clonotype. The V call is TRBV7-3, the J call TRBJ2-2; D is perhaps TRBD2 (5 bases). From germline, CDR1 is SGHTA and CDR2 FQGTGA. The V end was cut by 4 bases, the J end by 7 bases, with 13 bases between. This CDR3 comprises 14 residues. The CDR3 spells CASSSGQEVGELFF. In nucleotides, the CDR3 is TGTGCCAGCAGCTCCGGTCAGGAGGTCGGGGAGCTGTTTTTT.

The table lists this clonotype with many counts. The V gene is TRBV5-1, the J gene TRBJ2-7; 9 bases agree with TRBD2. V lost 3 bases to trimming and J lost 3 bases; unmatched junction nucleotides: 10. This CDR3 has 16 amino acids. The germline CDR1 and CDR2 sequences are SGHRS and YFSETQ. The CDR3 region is CASSSWASGNVYEQYF. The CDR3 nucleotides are TGCGCCAGCAGCTCCTGGGCTAGCGGGAATGTCTACGAGCAGTACTTC.

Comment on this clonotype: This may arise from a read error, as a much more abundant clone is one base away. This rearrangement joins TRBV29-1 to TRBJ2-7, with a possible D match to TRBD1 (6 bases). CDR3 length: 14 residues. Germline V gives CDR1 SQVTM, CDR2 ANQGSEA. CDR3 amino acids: CGVVPAGVRYEQYF. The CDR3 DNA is TGCGGCGTTGTTCCGGCAGGGGTAAGGTACGAGCAGTACTTC.

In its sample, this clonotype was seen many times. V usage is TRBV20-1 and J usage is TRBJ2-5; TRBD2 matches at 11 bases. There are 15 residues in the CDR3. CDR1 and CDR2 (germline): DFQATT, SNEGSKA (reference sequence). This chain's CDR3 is CRFLAGGPHQETQYF. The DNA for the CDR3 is TGCAGGTTCTTAGCGGGAGGGCCCCATCAAGAGACCCAGTACTTC.

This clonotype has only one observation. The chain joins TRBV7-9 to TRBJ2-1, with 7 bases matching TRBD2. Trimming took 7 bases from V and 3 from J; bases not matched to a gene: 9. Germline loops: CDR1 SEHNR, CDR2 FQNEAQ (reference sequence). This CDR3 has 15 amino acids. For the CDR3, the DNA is TGTGCCAGCACCAACGCGGGAGAACGCTACAATGAGCAGTTCTTC. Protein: CASTNAGERYNEQFF.

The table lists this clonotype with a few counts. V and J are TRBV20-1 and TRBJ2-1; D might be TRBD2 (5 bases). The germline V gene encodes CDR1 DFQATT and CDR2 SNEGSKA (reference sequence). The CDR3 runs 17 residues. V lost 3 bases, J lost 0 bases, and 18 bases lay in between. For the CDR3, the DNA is TGCAGTGCTAGGGCGGCGGTGACCCGGGGCTCCTACAATGAGCAGTTCTTC. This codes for CSARAAVTRGSYNEQFF.

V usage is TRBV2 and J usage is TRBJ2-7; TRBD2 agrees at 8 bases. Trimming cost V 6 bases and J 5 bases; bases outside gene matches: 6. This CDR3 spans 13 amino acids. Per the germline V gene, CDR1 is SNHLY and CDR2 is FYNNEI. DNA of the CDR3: TGTGCCAGCAGGGGACTAGATTCCCACGAGCAGTACTTC. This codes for CASRGLDSHEQYF.

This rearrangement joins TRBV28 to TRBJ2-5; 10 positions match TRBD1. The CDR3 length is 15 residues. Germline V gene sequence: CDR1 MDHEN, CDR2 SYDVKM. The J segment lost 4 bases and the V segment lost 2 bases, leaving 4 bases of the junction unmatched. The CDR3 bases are TGTGCCAGCAGTTTACCTGGACAGGGGGGAGAGACCCAGTACTTC. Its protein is CASSLPGQGGETQYF.

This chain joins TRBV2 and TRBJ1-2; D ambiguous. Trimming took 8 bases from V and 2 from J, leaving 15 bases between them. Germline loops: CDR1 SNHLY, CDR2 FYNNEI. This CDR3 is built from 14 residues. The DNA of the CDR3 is TGTGCCAGCCTTAACGACCCGCTAAACTATGGCTACACCTTC. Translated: CASLNDPLNYGYTF.

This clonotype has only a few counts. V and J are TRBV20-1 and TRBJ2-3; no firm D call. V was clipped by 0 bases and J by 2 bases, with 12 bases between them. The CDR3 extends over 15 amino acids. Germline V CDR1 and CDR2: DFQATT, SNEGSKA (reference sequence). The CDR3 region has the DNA TGCAGTGCTAGAGATTGGGTCCGAGACACAGATACGCAGTATTTT. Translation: CSARDWVRDTDTQYF.

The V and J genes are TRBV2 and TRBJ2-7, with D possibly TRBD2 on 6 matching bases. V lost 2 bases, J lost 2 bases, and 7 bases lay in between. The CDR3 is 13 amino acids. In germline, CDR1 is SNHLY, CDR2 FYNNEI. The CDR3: CASSERRAYEQYF. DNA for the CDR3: TGTGCCAGCAGTGAAAGGAGGGCCTACGAGCAGTACTTC.

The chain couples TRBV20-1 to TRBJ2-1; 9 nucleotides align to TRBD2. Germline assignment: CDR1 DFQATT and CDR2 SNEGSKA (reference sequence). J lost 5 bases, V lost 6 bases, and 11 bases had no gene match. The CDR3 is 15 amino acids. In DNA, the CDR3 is TGCAGTGCCACTGACTGGGTAGCGGGAGACAATGAGCAGTTCTTC. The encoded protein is CSATDWVAGDNEQFF.

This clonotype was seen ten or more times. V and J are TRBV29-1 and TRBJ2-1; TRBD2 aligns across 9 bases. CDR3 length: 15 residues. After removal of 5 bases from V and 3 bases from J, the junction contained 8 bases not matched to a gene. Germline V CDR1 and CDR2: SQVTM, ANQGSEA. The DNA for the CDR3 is TGCAGCGTTACTGAGAGCGGGGGGATCTACAATGAGCAGTTCTTC. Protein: CSVTESGGIYNEQFF.

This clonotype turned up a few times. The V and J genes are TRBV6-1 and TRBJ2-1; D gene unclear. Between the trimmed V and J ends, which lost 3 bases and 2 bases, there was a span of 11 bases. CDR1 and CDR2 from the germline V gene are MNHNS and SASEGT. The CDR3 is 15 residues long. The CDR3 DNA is TGTGCCAGCAGTGAGGCCTTAGGGCCCTACAATGAGCAGTTCTTC. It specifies CASSEALGPYNEQFF.

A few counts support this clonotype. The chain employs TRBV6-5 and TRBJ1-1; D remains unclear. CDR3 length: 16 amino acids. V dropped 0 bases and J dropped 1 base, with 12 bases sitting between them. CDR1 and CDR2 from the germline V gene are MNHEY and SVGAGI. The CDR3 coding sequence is TGTGCCAGCAGTTACTCATTGGAGCTGGAGAACACTGAAGCTTTCTTT. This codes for CASSYSLELENTEAFF.

CDR3 in amino acids: CASSDTDTQYF. CDR3 in DNA: TGCGCCAGCAGCGACACAGATACGCAGTATTTT. The chain is built from TRBV5-1 and TRBJ2-3; D is ambiguous. The CDR3 runs 11 residues. CDR1 SGHRS and CDR2 YFSETQ come from the germline V gene. V was shortened by 4 bases and J by 2 bases, with 2 bases between the two germline ends.

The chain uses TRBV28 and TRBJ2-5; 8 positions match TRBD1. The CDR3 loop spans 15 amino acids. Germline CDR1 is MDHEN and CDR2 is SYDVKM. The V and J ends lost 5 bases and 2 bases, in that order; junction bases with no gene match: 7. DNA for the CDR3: TGTGCCAGCAGTGTCGGGACAGGACGACAAGAGACCCAGTACTTC. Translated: CASSVGTGRQETQYF. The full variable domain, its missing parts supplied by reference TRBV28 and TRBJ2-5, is DVKVTQSSRYLVKRTGEKVFLECVQDMDHENMFWYRQDPGLGLRLIYFSYDVKMKEKGDIPEGYSVSREKKERFSLILESASTNQTSMYLCASSVGTGRQETQYFGPGTRLLVL.

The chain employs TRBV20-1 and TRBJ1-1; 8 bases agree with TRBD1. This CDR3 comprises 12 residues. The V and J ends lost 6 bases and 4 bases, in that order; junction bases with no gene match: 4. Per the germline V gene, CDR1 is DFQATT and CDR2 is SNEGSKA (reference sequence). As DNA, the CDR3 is TGCAGTGCGAACAGGGGGACCACTGAAGCTTTCTTT. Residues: CSANRGTTEAFF.

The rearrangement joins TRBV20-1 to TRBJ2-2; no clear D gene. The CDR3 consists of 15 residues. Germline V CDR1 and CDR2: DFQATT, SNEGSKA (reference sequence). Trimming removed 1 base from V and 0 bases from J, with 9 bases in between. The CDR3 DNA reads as TGCAGTGCTAGAGCGCACAGCTCGAACACCGGGGAGCTGTTTTTT. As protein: CSARAHSSNTGELFF.

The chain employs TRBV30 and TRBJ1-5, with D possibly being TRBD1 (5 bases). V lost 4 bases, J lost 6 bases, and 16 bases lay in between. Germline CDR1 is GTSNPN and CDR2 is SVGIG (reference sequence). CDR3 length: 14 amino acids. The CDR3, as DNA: TGTGCCTGGACACCCGGGACGCCCGGTCAGCCCCAGCATTTT. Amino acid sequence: CAWTPGTPGQPQHF.

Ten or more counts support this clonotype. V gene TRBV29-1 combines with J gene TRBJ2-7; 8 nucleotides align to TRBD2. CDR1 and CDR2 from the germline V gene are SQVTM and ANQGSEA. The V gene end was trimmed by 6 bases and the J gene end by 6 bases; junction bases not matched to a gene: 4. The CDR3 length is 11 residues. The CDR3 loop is CSVSGSGEQYF. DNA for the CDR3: TGCAGCGTGAGCGGGAGCGGCGAGCAGTACTTC.

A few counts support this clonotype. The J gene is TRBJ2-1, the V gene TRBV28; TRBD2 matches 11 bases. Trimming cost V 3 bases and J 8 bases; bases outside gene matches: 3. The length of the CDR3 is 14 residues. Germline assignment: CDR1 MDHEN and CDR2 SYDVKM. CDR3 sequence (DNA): TGTGCCAGCAGTTTTAGCGGGAGGGCCGATGAGCAGTTCTTC. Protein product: CASSFSGRADEQFF.

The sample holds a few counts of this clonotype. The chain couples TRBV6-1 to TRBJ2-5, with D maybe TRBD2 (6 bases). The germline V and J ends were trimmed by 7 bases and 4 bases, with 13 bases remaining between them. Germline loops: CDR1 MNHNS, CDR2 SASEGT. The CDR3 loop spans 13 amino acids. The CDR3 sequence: CASTRGDGETQYF. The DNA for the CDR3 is TGTGCCAGCACCCGCGGGGATGGAGAGACCCAGTACTTC.

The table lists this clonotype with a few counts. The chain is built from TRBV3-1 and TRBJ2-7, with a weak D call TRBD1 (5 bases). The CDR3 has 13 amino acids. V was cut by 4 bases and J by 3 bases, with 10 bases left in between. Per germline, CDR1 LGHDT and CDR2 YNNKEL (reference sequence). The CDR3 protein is CASSLHRNYEQYF. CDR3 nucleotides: TGTGCCAGCAGCCTACACAGGAACTACGAGCAGTACTTC.